The 16 T cell receptor beta chains given below trace back to one sample, sequenced in a study of control samples from healthy donors and cancer patients. Some clones are missing from TCRdb's copy, which holds only in-frame ones; the method was immunoSEQ multiplex PCR. The data show about 80,000 clones, 84% seen once. The specimen sequenced was PBMCs. These receptor sequences come from a man aged 55 to 69 with head and neck cancer.

The gene calls are TRBV7-2 and TRBJ2-7, with 11 bases fitting TRBD1. This CDR3 comprises 13 residues. Germline V gives CDR1 SGHTA, CDR2 FQGNSA. V gave up 8 bases and J gave up 5 bases; unmatched junction bases: 5. CDR3 in DNA: TGTGCCAGCTTAAGGGGACAGGGGGACGAGCAGTACTTC. This sequence encodes CASLRGQGDEQYF. Complete variable domain (other parts from reference TRBV7-2 and TRBJ2-7): GAGVSQSPSNKVTEKGKDVELRCDPISGHTALYWYRQSLGQGLEFLIYFQGNSAPDKSGLPSDRFSAERTGGSVSTLTIQRTQQEDSAVYLCASLRGQGDEQYFGPGTRLTVT.

The genes are TRBV13 and TRBJ2-3, with unresolved D. The CDR3 contains 16 residues. Trimming took 3 bases from V and 1 from J, leaving 14 bases between them. Per germline, CDR1 PRHDT and CDR2 FYEKMQ (reference sequence). The CDR3 DNA is TGTGCCAGCAGCTTGCGTAGTATTGGGGGCACAGATACGCAGTATTTT. Translating it yields CASSLRSIGGTDTQYF.

As regards this clone: The junction shows a germline mismatch at one end, possibly a read error. The chain couples TRBV18 to TRBJ2-2, with D perhaps TRBD2 (5 bases). The CDR3 is 15 amino acids. Per the germline V gene, CDR1 is KGHSH and CDR2 is LQKENI. CDR3 DNA: TGTGCCAGCTCACCAGGGATAGCGAACGCCGGGGAGCTGTTTTTT. Translation: CASSPGIANAGELFF.

The chain combines TRBV5-8 with TRBJ2-5; no clear D gene. The CDR3 is 14 amino acids. The V and J ends lost 2 bases and 5 bases respectively, with 13 bases between them. Germline V gene lookup returns CDR1 SGHTS and CDR2 YDEGEE. CDR3 sequence reads: CASSFRVRRETQYF. The CDR3 region has the DNA TGTGCCAGCAGCTTTAGGGTACGCCGGGAGACCCAGTACTTC.

The chain is built from TRBV18 and TRBJ1-4; D ambiguous. The V end was cut by 3 bases, the J end by 8 bases, with 16 bases between. CDR3 length equals 15 residues. Germline CDR1 is KGHSH and CDR2 is LQKENI. This CDR3 is CASSPGAANQEKLFF. In DNA, the CDR3 is TGTGCCAGCTCACCGGGTGCCGCGAATCAAGAAAAACTGTTTTTT. The full variable domain, with the rest looked up from reference TRBV18 and TRBJ1-4, is NAGVMQNPRHLVRRRGQEARLRCSPMKGHSHVYWYRQLPEEGLKFMVYLQKENIIDESGMPKERFSAEFPKEGPSILRIQQVVRGDSAAYFCASSPGAANQEKLFFGSGTQLSVL.

The rearrangement joins TRBV5-1 to TRBJ2-3, with 11 bases lining up with TRBD2. The J segment lost 4 bases and the V segment lost 4 bases, leaving 5 bases of the junction unmatched. The CDR3 totals 15 residues. CDR1 and CDR2 (germline): SGHRS, YFSETQ. The DNA of the CDR3 is TGCGCCAGCAGCGCCGGGACTAGCGGTGCAGATACGCAGTATTTT. It encodes CASSAGTSGADTQYF.

This clone was seen just once. The V and J genes are TRBV6-6 and TRBJ2-1; TRBD2 matches at 12 bases. V dropped 6 bases and J dropped 9; count of bases not matched to a gene: 9. CDR1 MNHNY and CDR2 SVGAGI come from the germline V gene (reference sequence). The CDR3 totals 15 residues. The CDR3 here is CASRPTSGSAGEQFF. DNA for the CDR3: TGTGCCAGCAGGCCGACTAGCGGGAGTGCTGGTGAGCAGTTCTTC.

The chain carries TRBV21-1 and TRBJ2-2; TRBD1 is the table's D call and was not checked against the DNA. TRBV21-1 is assigned pseudogene status. CDR3 length: 16 amino acids. The DNA for the CDR3 is TGTGCCAGCAGCAAAGCTGAGACAGAGAACACCGGGGAGCTGTTTTTT. It translates to CASSKAETENTGELFF.

The chain couples TRBV18 to TRBJ1-5; 7 bases line up with TRBD1. CDR3 length: 14 residues. J lost 5 bases, V lost 3 bases, and 4 bases had no gene match. Germline V gene data show CDR1 as KGHSH and CDR2 as LQKENI. The CDR3 loop is CASSPRDRDQPQHF. CDR3 nucleotides: TGTGCCAGCTCACCCCGGGACAGAGATCAGCCCCAGCATTTT.

This clone has only one observation. J is TRBJ1-1 and V is TRBV19, with 9 bases aligning to TRBD1. CDR3 length equals 14 residues. The junction had 8 bases not matched to a gene; V was cut back by 5 bases and J by 7 bases. The V gene's germline CDR1 is LNHDA and CDR2 SQIVND (reference sequence). Here the CDR3 reads CASSPGQGSSEAFF. Written as DNA, the CDR3 is TGTGCCAGTAGTCCTGGACAGGGGTCAAGTGAAGCTTTCTTT. The variable domain in full, with the rest retrieved from reference TRBV19 and TRBJ1-1, is DGGITQSPKYLFRKEGQNVTLSCEQNLNHDAMYWYRQDPGQGLRLIYYSQIVNDFQKGDIAEGYSVSREKKESFPLTVTSAQKNPTAFYLCASSPGQGSSEAFFGQGTRLTVV.

This clone occurred a few times. The chain uses TRBV11-2 and TRBJ2-1, with 7 bases lining up with TRBD2. The V and J ends lost 4 bases and 7 bases, in that order; junction bases with no gene match: 10. The CDR3 covers 15 residues. CDR1 is SGHAT and CDR2 is FQNNGV in the germline V gene. The CDR3 DNA follows: TGTGCCAGCAGCTGGGGGGGGACTCTCACAAATGAGCAGTTCTTC. This encodes CASSWGGTLTNEQFF.

The chain joins TRBV5-8 to TRBJ2-3, with TRBD1 matching 11 bases. Germline lookup yields CDR1 SGHTS and CDR2 YDEGEE. The CDR3 is 15 residues long. Losses at the gene ends were 1 base for V and 5 bases for J; bases not matched to a gene: 3. The CDR3 sequence: CASSLFGTGGDTQYF. The CDR3 region has the DNA TGTGCCAGCAGCTTGTTCGGGACAGGGGGAGATACGCAGTATTTT.

The V and J genes are TRBV19 and TRBJ1-5; tentative D call: TRBD1 (5 bases). CDR3 length equals 10 residues. V lost 11 bases to trimming and J lost 5 bases, with 7 bases between them. Germline loops: CDR1 LNHDA, CDR2 SQIVND (reference sequence). CDR3 coding DNA: TGTGCCGGGGGTGATCAGCCCCAGCATTTT. It yields the protein CAGGDQPQHF.

V is TRBV4-2 and J is TRBJ2-1, with 8 bases lining up with TRBD2. The V and J ends lost 0 bases and 7 bases, in that order; junction bases with no gene match: 8. This CDR3 has 16 residues. The germline gives CDR1 LGHNA, CDR2 YNFKEQ. CDR3 nucleotides: TGTGCCAGCAGCCAAGAGGCGGGAGGTCAGATTAATGAGCAGTTCTTC. Translated, it gives CASSQEAGGQINEQFF.

This chain joins TRBV28 and TRBJ2-3, with TRBD2 as a possible D gene (6 bases). V was clipped by 3 bases and J by 7 bases, with 11 bases between them. Per germline, CDR1 MDHEN and CDR2 SYDVKM. The CDR3 is 13 residues long. CDR3: CASSFTGVYTQYF. CDR3 DNA: TGTGCCAGCAGTTTCACGGGAGTCTATACGCAGTATTTT.

V is TRBV5-1 and J is TRBJ2-7; D unclear. Germline values: CDR1 SGHRS, CDR2 YFSETQ. V was cut by 4 bases and J by 4 bases, with 18 bases left in between. The CDR3 has 15 residues. The CDR3 region is CASSHVFYPRYEQYF. The CDR3 DNA is TGCGCCAGCAGCCATGTTTTTTACCCCCGATACGAGCAGTACTTC.